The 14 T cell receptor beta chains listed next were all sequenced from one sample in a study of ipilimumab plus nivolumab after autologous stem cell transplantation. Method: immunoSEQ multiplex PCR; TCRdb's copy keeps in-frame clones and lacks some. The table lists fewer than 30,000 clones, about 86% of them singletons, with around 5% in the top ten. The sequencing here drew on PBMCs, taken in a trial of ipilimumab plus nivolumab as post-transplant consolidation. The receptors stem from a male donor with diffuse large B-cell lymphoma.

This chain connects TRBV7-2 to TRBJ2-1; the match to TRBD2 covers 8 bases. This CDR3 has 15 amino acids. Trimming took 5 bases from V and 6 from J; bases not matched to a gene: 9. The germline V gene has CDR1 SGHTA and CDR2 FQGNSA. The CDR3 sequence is CASSGRRAGANEQFF. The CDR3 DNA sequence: TGTGCCAGCAGCGGACGACGAGCGGGGGCCAATGAGCAGTTCTTC.

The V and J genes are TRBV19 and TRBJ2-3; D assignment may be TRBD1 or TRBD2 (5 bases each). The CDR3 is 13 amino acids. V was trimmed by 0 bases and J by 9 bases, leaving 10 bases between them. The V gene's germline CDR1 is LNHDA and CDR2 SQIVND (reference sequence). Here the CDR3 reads CASSIDWDQTQYF. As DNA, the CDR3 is TGTGCCAGTAGTATAGATTGGGACCAAACGCAGTATTTT.

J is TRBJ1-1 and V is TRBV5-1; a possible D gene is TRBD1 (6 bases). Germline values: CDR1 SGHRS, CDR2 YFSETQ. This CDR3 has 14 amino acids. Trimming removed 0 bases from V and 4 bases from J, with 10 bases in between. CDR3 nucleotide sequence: TGCGCCAGCAGCTTGGTTGGGGGCATCACTGAAGCTTTCTTT. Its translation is CASSLVGGITEAFF.

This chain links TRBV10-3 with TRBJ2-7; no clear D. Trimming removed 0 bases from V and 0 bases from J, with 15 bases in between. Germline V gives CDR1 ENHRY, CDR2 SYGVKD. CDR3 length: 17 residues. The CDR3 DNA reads TGTGCCATCAGTGAGTCGTTCGTGCTCTACAGCTCCTACGAGCAGTACTTC. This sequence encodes CAISESFVLYSSYEQYF.

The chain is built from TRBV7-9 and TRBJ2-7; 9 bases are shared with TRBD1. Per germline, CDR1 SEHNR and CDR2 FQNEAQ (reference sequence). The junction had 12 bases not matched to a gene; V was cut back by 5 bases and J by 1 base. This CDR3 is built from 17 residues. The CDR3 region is CASSHEPRQGGSYEQYF. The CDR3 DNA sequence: TGTGCCAGCAGCCACGAGCCTCGACAGGGGGGGTCCTACGAGCAGTACTTC.

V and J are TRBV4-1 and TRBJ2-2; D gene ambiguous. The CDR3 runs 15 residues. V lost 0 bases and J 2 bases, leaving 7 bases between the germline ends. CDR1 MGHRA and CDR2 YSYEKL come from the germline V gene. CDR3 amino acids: CASSQDSLNTGELFF. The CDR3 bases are TGCGCCAGCAGCCAAGACTCGCTTAACACCGGGGAGCTGTTTTTT.

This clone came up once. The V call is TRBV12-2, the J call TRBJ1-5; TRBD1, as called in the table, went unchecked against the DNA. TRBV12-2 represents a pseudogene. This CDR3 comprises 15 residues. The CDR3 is CASRLATERNQPQHF. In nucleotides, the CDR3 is TGTGCAAGTCGCTTAGCGACAGAACGTAATCAGCCCCAGCATTTT.

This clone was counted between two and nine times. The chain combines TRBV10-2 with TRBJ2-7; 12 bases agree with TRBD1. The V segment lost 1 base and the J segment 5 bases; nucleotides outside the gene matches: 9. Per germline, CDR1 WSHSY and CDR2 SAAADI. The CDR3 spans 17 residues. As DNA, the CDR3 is TGCGCCAGCAGTGAGTTTGGCCGGGGACAGGGGGCCCACGAGCAGTACTTC. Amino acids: CASSEFGRGQGAHEQYF.

The CDR3 reads CASSWDVYNTIYF. CDR3 nucleotide sequence: TGTGCCAGCAGCTGGGACGTTTATAACACCATATATTTT. This chain uses TRBV5-6 with TRBJ1-3, with D possibly TRBD1 on 5 matching bases. The CDR3 extends over 13 amino acids. Trimming cost V 3 bases and J 7 bases, with 11 bases left between them. The germline gives CDR1 SGHDT, CDR2 YYEEEE.

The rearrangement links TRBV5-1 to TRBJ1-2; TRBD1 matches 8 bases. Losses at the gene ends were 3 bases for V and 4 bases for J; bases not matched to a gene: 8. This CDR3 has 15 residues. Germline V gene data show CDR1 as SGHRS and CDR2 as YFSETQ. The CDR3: CASSSDRGPIYGYTF. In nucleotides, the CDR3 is TGCGCCAGCAGCTCCGACAGGGGCCCGATCTATGGCTACACCTTC.

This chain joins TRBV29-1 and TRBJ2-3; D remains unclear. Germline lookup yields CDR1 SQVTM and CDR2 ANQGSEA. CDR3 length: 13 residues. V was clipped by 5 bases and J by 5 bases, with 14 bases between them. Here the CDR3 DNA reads TGCAGCGTTAGACGGTTGTTTGGAGATACGCAGTATTTT. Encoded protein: CSVRRLFGDTQYF.

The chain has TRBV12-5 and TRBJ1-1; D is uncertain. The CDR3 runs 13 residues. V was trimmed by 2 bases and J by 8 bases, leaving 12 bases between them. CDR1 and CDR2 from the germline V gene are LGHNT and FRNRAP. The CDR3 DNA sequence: TGTGCTAGTGGTTTGCTGGCAGGCACAGAAGCTTTCTTT. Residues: CASGLLAGTEAFF.

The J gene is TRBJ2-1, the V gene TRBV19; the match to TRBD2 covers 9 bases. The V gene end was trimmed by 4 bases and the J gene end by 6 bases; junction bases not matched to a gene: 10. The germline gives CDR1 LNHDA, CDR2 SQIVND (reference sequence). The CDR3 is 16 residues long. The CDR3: CASSSWAGTSPNEQFF. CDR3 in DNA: TGTGCCAGTAGTAGTTGGGCCGGGACTAGCCCCAATGAGCAGTTCTTC.

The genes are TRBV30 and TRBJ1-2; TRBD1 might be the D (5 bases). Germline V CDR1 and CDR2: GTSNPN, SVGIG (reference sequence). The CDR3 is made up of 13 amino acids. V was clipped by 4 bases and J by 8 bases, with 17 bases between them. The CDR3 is CAWTETGVGGYTF. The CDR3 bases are TGTGCCTGGACTGAAACAGGCGTGGGGGGCTACACCTTC.